A selection of T cell receptor beta chains follows, all from one sample in a study of blood T cells in healthy people across ages. Using its own MiXCR run on the 5' RACE reads, TCRdb lists one record per CDR3 protein. Of about 1 million distinct CDR3 sequences listed, 45% are singletons. Sequencing input: blood. These receptors came from a woman aged 55-70 years in good health. The CDR3 runs from the conserved cysteine through the conserved F or W. A D gene is named only where the DNA matches it firmly. Clone size is shown for a subset of rows, as once, few, many or a class of expanded clone.

17 NA TRBJ1-4 TRBV4-1 NA TGCGCCAGCAGCCAAGAAGGGACCATTCGGACTAATGAAAAACTGTTTTTT CASSQEGTIRTNEKLFF
14 NA TRBJ2-7 TRBV9 NA TGTGCCAGCAGCGTCAGTCCGGAGTGGAACGAGCAGTACTTC CASSVSPEWNEQYF
16 NA TRBJ1-5 TRBV20-1 NA TGCAGTGCTAGAGATAGGGAGGGGCTCAGGAATCAGCCCCAGCATTTT CSARDREGLRNQPQHF
14 NA TRBJ2-5 TRBV7-2 few TGTGCCAGCAGCTTAGCGCCTGTCCAAGAGACCCAGTACTTC CASSLAPVQETQYF
13 NA TRBJ1-4 TRBV20-1 NA TGCAGTGCGTTCTGGGGGGCCGGTGAAAAACTGTTTTTT CSAFWGAGEKLFF
12 NA TRBJ2-3 TRBV20-1 NA TGCAGTGCTAGGATCAGCACAGATACGCAGTATTTT CSARISTDTQYF
15 NA TRBJ2-5 TRBV7-2 NA TGTGCCAGCAGCCCACTAGGAGCTAGAATGGAGACCCAGTACTTC CASSPLGARMETQYF
13 TRBD1 TRBJ2-1 TRBV27 NA TGTGCCAGCAAGGGGACAGCATACAATGAGCAGTTCTTC CASKGTAYNEQFF
15 TRBD2 TRBJ2-5 TRBV5-1 few TGCGCCAGCAGCTTGGCCGGGAGGGCCGTAGAGACCCAGTACTTC CASSLAGRAVETQYF
16 TRBD2 TRBJ2-1 TRBV10-3 few TGTGCCATCAGTGAGGTAACTAGCGGGCTTAACAATGAGCAGTTCTTC CAISEVTSGLNNEQFF
16 TRBD1 TRBJ2-7 TRBV9 NA TGTGCCAGCGGCGTAGGTGGGACAGGGGGGTTCTACGAGCAGTACTTC CASGVGGTGGFYEQYF
13 NA TRBJ1-2 TRBV7-9 NA TGTGCCAGCAGCTTAGGGGACGTTTATGGCTACACCTTC CASSLGDVYGYTF
15 TRBD1 TRBJ1-1 TRBV7-6 NA TGTGCCAGCAGCTTGCTACAGGGGGGGAACACTGAAGCTTTCTTT CASSLLQGGNTEAFF
12 NA TRBJ2-7 TRBV12-3/TRBV12-4 NA TGTGCCAGCAGTTTGGACCCCTACGGGCAGTACTTC CASSLDPYGQYF
15 TRBD1 TRBJ2-5 TRBV20-1 few TGCAGTGCTGCCCCCCGACAGGGCGTCGGAGAGACCCAGTACTTC CSAAPRQGVGETQYF
13 NA TRBJ2-4 TRBV29-1 few TGCAGCGCTGAACTAGTAGCCAAAAACATTCAGTACTTC CSAELVAKNIQYF
14 TRBD1 TRBJ2-5 TRBV5-1 many TGTGCCAGCAGCTTAGGGACAGCACAAGAGACCCAGTACTTC CASSLGTAQETQYF
15 NA TRBJ1-4 TRBV5-1 few TGCGCCAGCAGCTTGTCAGGGGCGCTGAATGAAAAACTGTTTTTT CASSLSGALNEKLFF
14 TRBD1 TRBJ2-1 TRBV29-1 many TGCAGCGTTACCGGACAGGGGGCGATCAATGAGCAGTTCTTC CSVTGQGAINEQFF
15 NA TRBJ2-3 TRBV7-8 NA TGTGCCAGCAGCATCCGGACTACCCTCACAGATACGCAGTATTTT CASSIRTTLTDTQYF
15 TRBD2 TRBJ2-3 TRBV6-1 NA TGTGCCAGCAGTCGAGCTAGCGGGAGGGTCGATACGCAGTATTTT CASSRASGRVDTQYF
16 TRBD2 TRBJ2-7 TRBV27 NA TGTGCCAGCAGCTCAGTTCGCATAGCGGGAGCCTACGAGCAGTACTTC CASSSVRIAGAYEQYF
11 NA TRBJ1-1 TRBV29-1 few TGCAGCGTTCAAAAGACCTGGGAAGCTTTCTTT CSVQKTWEAFF
15 NA TRBJ2-3 TRBV5-5 NA TGCGCCAGCAGCTTCAAGGGATCCCACACAGATACGCAGTATTTT CASSFKGSHTDTQYF
16 TRBD2 TRBJ2-1 TRBV25-1 few TGTGCCAGCAGTGAATATTTGAGCGGGAGTGAGAATGAGCAGTTCTTC CASSEYLSGSENEQFF
14 NA TRBJ2-5 TRBV11-2 NA TGTGCCAGCAGCTTATACGGTTTCCAAGAGACCCAGTACTTC CASSLYGFQETQYF
14 NA TRBJ1-1 TRBV7-8 few TGTGCCAGCAGCCCCCGCGGGGGGAACACTGAAGCTTTCTTT CASSPRGGNTEAFF
14 TRBD1 TRBJ1-5 TRBV3-1 NA TGTGCCAGCAGCCTAGGGACAGGGATTCAGCCCCAGCATTTT CASSLGTGIQPQHF
15 TRBD2 TRBJ2-7 TRBV20-1 NA TGCAGTGCTAGAGTGGGTAGCGGGGTGGGTTACGAGCAGTACTTC CSARVGSGVGYEQYF
12 NA TRBJ2-5 TRBV6-1 NA TGTGCCTCCGGGGATCTACAAGAGACCCAGTACTTC CASGDLQETQYF
15 NA TRBJ2-5 TRBV27 NA TGTGCCAGCAGTCCACTAAGCCGCTCCTACAATGAGCAGTACTTC CASSPLSRSYNEQYF
18 TRBD1 TRBJ2-3 TRBV7-2 NA TGTGCCAGCAGCTTAGCGAGCCGGACAGGGCGAGAAACAGATACGCAGTATTTT CASSLASRTGRETDTQYF
17 TRBD2 TRBJ2-1 TRBV11-3 few TGTGCCAGCAGCTTAGGGTCACTAGCGGGAGGTTTTGATGAGCAGTTCTTC CASSLGSLAGGFDEQFF
17 NA TRBJ2-5 TRBV9 NA TGTGCCAGCAGCGCCACTAAACTCGGAGTCACGTACAATGAGCAGTACTTC CASSATKLGVTYNEQYF
14 TRBD1 TRBJ2-7 TRBV5-1 NA TGTGCCAGCAGTTTAGGACAGGCGACCTACGAGCAGTACTTC CASSLGQATYEQYF
12 NA TRBJ1-6 TRBV11-2 NA TGTGCCAGCAGTTATTCCCCGGACACCCTCCACTTT CASSYSPDTLHF
17 TRBD2 TRBJ2-7 TRBV24-1 NA TGTGCCACCAGTGAACTGACTAGCGGGAGAACAAGATACGAGCAGTACTTC CATSELTSGRTRYEQYF
13 TRBD2 TRBJ2-1 TRBV20-1 NA TGCAGTTGCTACCGGGGGGGCTACAATGAGCAGTTCTTC CSCYRGGYNEQFF
14 TRBD1 TRBJ1-1 TRBV29-1 NA TGCAGCGCCGGAAGGACAGGGAGGAACACTGAAGCTTTCTTT CSAGRTGRNTEAFF
12 NA TRBJ2-5 TRBV6-6 NA TGTGCCAGCAGTTACGCGTCAGAGACCCAGTACTTC CASSYASETQYF
12 TRBD2 TRBJ2-1 TRBV24-1 few TGTGCCACCAGTGATGAGCGGGAGGGACAGTTCTTC CATSDEREGQFF
13 NA TRBJ1-1 TRBV12-3/TRBV12-4 many TGTGCCAGCAGTTTATTGGAGAACACTGAAGCTTTCTTT CASSLLENTEAFF
13 NA TRBJ2-1 TRBV7-2 NA TGTGCCAGCAGCACAGGACTATCAAATGAGCAGTTCTTC CASSTGLSNEQFF
16 TRBD2 TRBJ2-2 TRBV12-3/TRBV12-4 NA TGTGCCAGCAGTCTCCTGCTTAGCGGGAGTACAGGGGAGCTGTTTTTT CASSLLLSGSTGELFF
16 TRBD2 TRBJ2-1 TRBV20-1 NA TGCAGTGCTAGAGATGCGGCGGGAGTAAACTACAATGAGCAGTTCTTC CSARDAAGVNYNEQFF
16 TRBD1 TRBJ1-2 TRBV4-2 many TGTGCCAGCAGCCAAGACCTTCAGGGGGCAGGCTATGGCTACACCTTC CASSQDLQGAGYGYTF